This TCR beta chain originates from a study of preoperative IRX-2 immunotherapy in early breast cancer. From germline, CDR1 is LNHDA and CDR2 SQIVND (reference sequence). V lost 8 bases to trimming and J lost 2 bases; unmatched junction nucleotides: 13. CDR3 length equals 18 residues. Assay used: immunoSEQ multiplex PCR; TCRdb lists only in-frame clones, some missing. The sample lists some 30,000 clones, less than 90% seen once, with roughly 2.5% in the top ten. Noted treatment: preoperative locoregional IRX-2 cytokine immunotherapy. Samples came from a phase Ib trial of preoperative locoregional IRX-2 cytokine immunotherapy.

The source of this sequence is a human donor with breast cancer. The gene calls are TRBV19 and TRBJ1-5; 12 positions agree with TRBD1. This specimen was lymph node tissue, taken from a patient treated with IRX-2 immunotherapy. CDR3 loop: CASEPGTGGGMGNQPQHF. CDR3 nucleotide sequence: TGTGCCAGTGAACCCGGGACAGGGGGCGGAATGGGCAATCAGCCCCAGCATTTT. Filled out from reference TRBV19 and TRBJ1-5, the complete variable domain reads DGGITQSPKYLFRKEGQNVTLSCEQNLNHDAMYWYRQDPGQGLRLIYYSQIVNDFQKGDIAEGYSVSREKKESFPLTVTSAQKNPTAFYLCASEPGTGGGMGNQPQHFGDGTRLSIL.